The clone carrying this T cell receptor beta chain occurred many times. The antigen is not known. A much larger clonotype is one base distant, so this may be a read error. The sample holds other DNA sequences that translate to the same CDR3. This sample is drawn from a study of metastatic and nonmetastatic thyroid tumors. Study at large: Blood and tumor or nodule tissue repertoires from malignant and benign thyroid patients were compared.

Whole-study findings and limits: Patients with malignant thyroid tumors reportedly had significantly higher TCR beta diversity than those with benign nodules, in blood and tumor.

How the authors handled the data: Variation in CDR3 across clinicopathological groups served as the basis for constructing a distant-metastasis classifier in papillary thyroid cancer. Through MiXCR, TCRdb re-clonotyped the PCR reads. V and J calls and clone size were set by TCRdb, not the authors. The top ten hold about 22% of the sample, which has more than 30,000 clones, approximately 20% seen once. Each patient went into thyroid surgery without having received any treatment. This CDR3 comprises 16 residues. This rearrangement joins TRBV12-3 or TRBV12-4 to TRBJ2-2, with TRBD2 as a possible D gene (7 bases). The TCR originated in a female donor with papillary thyroid cancer or a benign thyroid nodule (not recorded which). Some clones in this sample may be carry-over from other donors' samples. Sequenced: blood. The CDR3 coding sequence is TGTGCCAGCAGTTTCGTGGCGGGGGCGATTTCCGGGGGGCTGTTTTTT. It is translated as CASSFVAGAISGGLFF.